This T cell receptor beta chain is from a study of T cells in Graves' hyperthyroidism and ophthalmopathy. Diagnoses rested on clinical symptoms, serum thyroxine and TRAb, thyroid ultrasound and orbital computed tomography. Germline V lookup: CDR1 DFQATT, CDR2 SNEGSKA (reference sequence). The CDR3 extends over 14 amino acids. After removal of 4 bases from V and 6 bases from J, the junction contained 11 bases not matched to a gene. Amplification yielded TCR beta CDR3 regions, with RNA transcripts as the source. First-round RT-PCR of the TCR CDR3 relied on the HTBI primer set. One entry per CDR3 protein, called by TCRdb with MiXCR from the multiplex PCR reads. The sample yields 550,000 to 600,000 distinct CDR3 sequences, about 45% seen once. This clonotype was recorded many times.

Input material: peripheral blood or thyroid tissue (not recorded which). The source of this sequence is an adult woman with Graves' disease, either hyperthyroidism or ophthalmopathy (not recorded which). V is TRBV20-1 and J is TRBJ1-2; 7 bases match TRBD1. The CDR3 nucleotides read TGCAGTGCTACAGAACAGGGGTTCGGCGATGGCTACACCTTC. Protein sequence: CSATEQGFGDGYTF.